This T cell receptor beta chain was sequenced during a study of T cells in Graves' hyperthyroidism and ophthalmopathy. Diagnosis of hyperthyroidism was new in patients aged 18 to 65, and its duration was under 2 months. Regions amplified from RNA transcripts were the TCR beta CDR3 regions. HTBI primers were used for first-round RT-PCR of the TCR CDR3. MiXCR, applied by TCRdb to the multiplex PCR reads, yields one record per CDR3 protein. The sample yields hundreds of thousands of distinct CDR3 sequences, more than 30% seen once. This clonotype occurred a few times. Per germline, CDR1 ENHRY and CDR2 SYGVKD. This CDR3 has 12 residues. V lost 10 bases to trimming and J lost 5 bases; unmatched junction nucleotides: 4.

Sequenced sample: blood. The clonotype was recovered from a man aged 18 to 35 with Graves' hyperthyroidism. The chain recombines TRBV10-3 with TRBJ2-5, with 10 bases identical to TRBD1. The CDR3 DNA is TGTGCCACCGGGACAGGGGCGGAGACCCAGTACTTC. This translates into CATGTGAETQYF.